Each of the 23 T cell receptor beta chains below was sequenced from the same sample in a study of PD-L1 blockade in urothelial cancer (dated by TCRdb to 2016 to 2017). Taken with the paper, the label for time point translates to: pretreatment peripheral blood. The library was made by the immunoSEQ multiplex PCR assay. The table was pulled from immuneACCESS by TCRdb, which kept in-frame rearrangements only. Such tables lose some clones; where checked, under half of the loss comes from unresolved V genes, and the rest has no known cause. The sample has approximately 86,000 clones on record, around four fifths of them singletons. The biggest ten clones account for about 7.4% of the sample. The specimen was PBMCs, collected around atezolizumab (anti-PD-L1) treatment. These receptor sequences come from a man between 35 and 55 years old with urothelial cancer.

The chain is built from TRBV11-2 and TRBJ2-1; TRBD2 might be the D (5 bases). This CDR3 is 16 amino acids long. CDR1 and CDR2 from the germline V gene are SGHAT and FQNNGV. V shed 6 bases and J shed 10 bases, with 25 bases lying between them. The CDR3 nucleotides read TGTGCCAGCAGAGCTTCCTCCGGGGTAGCTTCCAGGGAGCAGTTCTTC. As protein: CASRASSGVASREQFF.

The chain joins TRBV5-6 to TRBJ2-1; tentative D call: TRBD2 (7 bases). The CDR3 has 16 amino acids. The V end was cut by 3 bases, the J end by 3 bases, with 16 bases between. Germline loops: CDR1 SGHDT, CDR2 YYEEEE. The CDR3 DNA reads TGTGCCAGCAGCTCATGGGGGCTAGCGGTCTACAATGAGCAGTTCTTC. The encoded protein is CASSSWGLAVYNEQFF.

In its sample, this clone was seen once. The chain joins TRBV5-1 to TRBJ2-4, with 7 bases identical to TRBD1. Germline CDR1 reads SGHRS; CDR2 reads YFSETQ. V gave up 0 bases and J gave up 3 bases; unmatched junction bases: 6. The CDR3 spans 16 residues. For the CDR3, the DNA is TGCGCCAGCAGCTTGGGACAGGGTACAGGCAAAAACATTCAGTACTTC. It translates to CASSLGQGTGKNIQYF.

This clone was counted only a few times. The genes are TRBV18 and TRBJ2-2; 8 bases line up with TRBD1. Per germline, CDR1 KGHSH and CDR2 LQKENI. Germline trimming cut 3 bases from V and 8 bases from J; bases unmatched to any gene: 5. The CDR3 loop spans 14 amino acids. In DNA, the CDR3 is TGTGCCAGCTCACCCGGGACAGGATTAGGGGAGCTGTTTTTT. Translation gives CASSPGTGLGELFF. The full variable domain, completed using reference TRBV18 and TRBJ2-2, is NAGVMQNPRHLVRRRGQEARLRCSPMKGHSHVYWYRQLPEEGLKFMVYLQKENIIDESGMPKERFSAEFPKEGPSILRIQQVVRGDSAAYFCASSPGTGLGELFFGEGSRLTVL.

In its sample, this clone was seen a few times. V and J are TRBV7-9 and TRBJ2-2; the match to TRBD2 covers 9 bases. After removal of 1 base from V and 4 bases from J, the junction contained 13 bases not matched to a gene. The germline gives CDR1 SEHNR, CDR2 FQNEAQ (reference sequence). This CDR3 contains 19 residues. DNA of the CDR3: TGTGCCAGCAGCTTAGGAACACTAGCGGGCAGCTCCACCACCGGGGAGCTGTTTTTT. This encodes CASSLGTLAGSSTTGELFF. The whole variable domain, filled in from reference TRBV7-9 and TRBJ2-2, reads DTGVSQNPRHKITKRGQNVTFRCDPISEHNRLYWYRQTLGQGPEFLTYFQNEAQLEKSRLLSDRFSAERPKGSFSTLEIQRTEQGDSAMYLCASSLGTLAGSSTTGELFFGEGSRLTVL.

This clone was observed a few times. The genes are TRBV25-1 and TRBJ2-5; maybe TRBD2 (6 bases). V was pared by 2 bases and J by 4 bases, with 11 bases between. Germline V gene lookup returns CDR1 MGHDK and CDR2 SYGVNS. There are 14 residues in the CDR3. Here the CDR3 reads CASSEPGRRETQYF. DNA for the CDR3: TGTGCCAGCAGTGAACCCGGGAGAAGAGAGACCCAGTACTTC.

The CDR3 is CASTLRLASNEQFF. The CDR3 nucleotides are TGTGCCAGCACCCTAAGGCTAGCGAGCAATGAGCAGTTCTTC. The gene calls are TRBV6-1 and TRBJ2-1; maybe TRBD2 (6 bases). This CDR3 region has 14 residues. The V end lost 7 bases, the J end lost 6 bases, and 16 bases lay between the germline ends. The germline V gene encodes CDR1 MNHNS and CDR2 SASEGT.

This chain links TRBV28 with TRBJ2-2; 7 bases match TRBD2. In germline, CDR1 is MDHEN, CDR2 SYDVKM. V lost 6 bases to trimming and J lost 1 base; unmatched junction nucleotides: 14. The CDR3 has 18 amino acids. Written as DNA, the CDR3 is TGTGCCAGCAGGACTGGCCTAGCGGTTATACGGAACACCGGGGAGCTGTTTTTT. This translates into CASRTGLAVIRNTGELFF.

V is TRBV6-1 and J is TRBJ2-2; 7 bases align to TRBD2. CDR3 length equals 16 residues. In germline, CDR1 is MNHNS, CDR2 SASEGT. Losses at the gene ends were 2 bases for V and 4 bases for J; bases not matched to a gene: 7. CDR3 sequence (DNA): TGTGCCAGCAGTGAATCCGCTAGCGGAATCACCGGGGAGCTGTTTTTT. This translates into CASSESASGITGELFF.

The J gene is TRBJ2-7, the V gene TRBV27; D is perhaps TRBD2 (6 bases). The length of the CDR3 is 14 residues. The germline V and J ends were trimmed by 4 bases and 3 bases, with 13 bases remaining between them. Germline CDR1 reads MNHEY; CDR2 reads SMNVEV (reference sequence). The CDR3 nucleotides are TGTGCCAGCAGTTGGGCGGGGCCTGACTACGAGCAGTACTTC. Its protein product is CASSWAGPDYEQYF.

The chain joins TRBV2 to TRBJ2-2, with TRBD2 matching 10 bases. Germline CDR1 reads SNHLY; CDR2 reads FYNNEI. CDR3 size: 16 residues. V lost 5 bases, J lost 7 bases, and 10 bases stayed unmatched. CDR3 coding DNA: TGTGCCAGCAGTCTAACTAGCGGGACCGGGGGCGGGGAGCTGTTTTTT. Amino acid sequence: CASSLTSGTGGGELFF.

The V gene is TRBV11-2, the J gene TRBJ1-5; D call uncertain. Germline CDR1 and CDR2: SGHAT and FQNNGV. V lost 3 bases and J 6 bases, leaving 15 bases between the germline ends. The CDR3 has 15 amino acids. CDR3 amino acids: CASSLASGGSQPQHF. The CDR3 DNA is TGTGCCAGCAGCTTGGCCTCAGGTGGGTCTCAGCCCCAGCATTTT. Supplemented by reference TRBV11-2 and TRBJ1-5, the full variable domain reads EAGVAQSPRYKIIEKRQSVAFWCNPISGHATLYWYQQILGQGPKLLIQFQNNGVVDDSQLPKDRFSAERLKGVDSTLKIQPAKLEDSAVYLCASSLASGGSQPQHFGDGTRLSIL.

This rearrangement joins TRBV27 to TRBJ2-1; D possibly corresponds to TRBD2 (6 bases). The V end was cut by 2 bases, the J end by 0 bases, with 14 bases between. The CDR3 contains 17 residues. Germline CDR1 MNHEY, CDR2 SMNVEV (reference sequence). In DNA, the CDR3 is TGTGCCAGCAGTTTAGGCAGGGACTCATACTCCTACAATGAGCAGTTCTTC. It yields the protein CASSLGRDSYSYNEQFF.

Written as DNA, the CDR3 is TGCGCCAGCAGCATTGGAGGGAACGAGCAGTACTTC. Protein: CASSIGGNEQYF. The chain joins TRBV5-1 to TRBJ2-7, with TRBD2 as a possible D gene (6 bases). CDR1 is SGHRS, CDR2 YFSETQ, per germline. The CDR3 consists of 12 residues. V lost 4 bases to trimming and J lost 5 bases, with 10 bases between them.

V gene TRBV2 combines with J gene TRBJ2-3, with 8 positions matching TRBD2. J was trimmed by 1 base and V by 7 bases; bases with no gene match: 7. From germline, CDR1 is SNHLY and CDR2 FYNNEI. The CDR3 sequence is 15 residues long. For the CDR3, the DNA is TGTGCCAGCATCAGTAAGGGACTAGGCACAGATACGCAGTATTTT. Its translation: CASISKGLGTDTQYF.

The chain is built from TRBV7-2 and TRBJ2-3, with a tentative D call TRBD2 (6 bases). In germline, CDR1 is SGHTA, CDR2 FQGNSA. This CDR3 comprises 15 residues. V dropped 4 bases and J dropped 2 bases, with 13 bases sitting between them. CDR3 in amino acids: CASSSGTYYTDTQYF. DNA for the CDR3: TGTGCCAGCAGCTCCGGGACTTACTACACAGATACGCAGTATTTT.

The chain has TRBV19 and TRBJ2-2; D remains unclear. With 4 bases removed from V and 1 base from J, the gap between germline ends came to 7 bases. CDR1 LNHDA and CDR2 SQIVND come from the germline V gene (reference sequence). This CDR3 has 14 residues. CDR3 loop: CASSTKWNTGELFF. The CDR3 bases are TGTGCCAGTAGTACCAAATGGAACACCGGGGAGCTGTTTTTT.

The chain carries TRBV11-2 and TRBJ2-5, with D perhaps TRBD1 (5 bases). With 1 base removed from V and 2 bases from J, the gap between germline ends came to 11 bases. Germline V gene data show CDR1 as SGHAT and CDR2 as FQNNGV. The CDR3 is 15 residues long. The DNA for the CDR3 is TGTGCCAGCAGCTTAGGCAGGGTGGTACAAGAGACCCAGTACTTC. It translates to CASSLGRVVQETQYF.

This chain connects TRBV5-1 to TRBJ1-1, with 10 bases lining up with TRBD1. CDR1 and CDR2 from the germline V gene are SGHRS and YFSETQ. The V segment lost 2 bases and the J segment 6 bases; nucleotides outside the gene matches: 1. This CDR3 has 13 amino acids. CDR3 loop: CASSFGTGAEAFF. The CDR3 DNA is TGCGCCAGCAGCTTCGGGACAGGGGCTGAAGCTTTCTTT.

This chain links TRBV5-6 with TRBJ1-4, with TRBD1 matching over 9 bases. V lost 0 bases, J lost 7 bases, and 4 bases stayed unmatched. CDR3 size: 15 residues. In germline, CDR1 is SGHDT, CDR2 YYEEEE. The CDR3, as DNA: TGTGCCAGCAGCTTGGCGACAGGGGGGATTGAAAAACTGTTTTTT. This gives the protein CASSLATGGIEKLFF. Supplemented by reference TRBV5-6 and TRBJ1-4, the full variable domain reads DAGVTQSPTHLIKTRGQQVTLRCSPKSGHDTVSWYQQALGQGPQFIFQYYEEEERQRGNFPDRFSGHQFPNYSSELNVNALLLGDSALYLCASSLATGGIEKLFFGSGTQLSVL.

The chain combines TRBV28 with TRBJ2-6; D call uncertain. Looked up from germline, CDR1 is MDHEN and CDR2 is SYDVKM. The CDR3 extends over 17 amino acids. The ends were cut back, 5 bases at V and 4 bases at J, with 18 bases in the middle. For the CDR3, the DNA is TGTGCCAGCAGTCTCGACATCGCCCGGTCGGGGGCCAACGTCCTGACTTTC. This codes for CASSLDIARSGANVLTF.

The rearrangement uses TRBV19 and TRBJ2-1; the D gene is possibly TRBD2 (6 bases). Trimming took off 3 bases at V and 11 bases at J, with 11 bases between the two ends. CDR3 length: 12 residues. The V gene's germline CDR1 is LNHDA and CDR2 SQIVND (reference sequence). The CDR3 loop is CASSISAGQQFF. DNA for the CDR3: TGTGCCAGTAGTATCTCAGCGGGTCAGCAGTTCTTC.

The gene calls are TRBV5-5 and TRBJ1-1; D is undetermined. Germline V lookup: CDR1 SGHKS, CDR2 YYEKEE (reference sequence). The CDR3 sequence is 12 residues long. Trimming cost V 2 bases and J 5 bases, with 7 bases left between them. CDR3: CASSLLKTEAFF. The CDR3 bases are TGTGCCAGCAGCTTATTAAAAACTGAAGCTTTCTTT.